This T cell receptor beta chain came from a study of radiotherapy plus CTLA-4 blockade in lung cancer. Study context: Across the patients, objective responses occurred in approximately 17%, and disease control in around 31%.

Chemo-refractory metastatic non-small-cell lung cancer patients were treated with focal radiation plus CTLA-4 blockade with ipilimumab. This clone was counted a single time. The target antigen is unknown. Clones were read by immunoSEQ multiplex PCR, and TCRdb kept only the in-frame ones, dropping some. The sample consists of tens of thousands of clones, approximately 79% of them appearing once. Regarding the study as a whole: Some TCR clones had been derived from tumors. These clones expanded in peripheral blood after radiotherapy plus ipilimumab. Together with interferon-beta, which increased in serum after radiation, early dynamic changes in blood T cell clones were reportedly the best predictors of response.

V gave up 1 base and J gave up 6 bases, with 10 bases separating them. CDR1 and CDR2 (germline): SGHVS, FQNEAQ. This CDR3 is 13 amino acids long. The TCR originated in a human donor with non-small cell lung cancer who had stable disease on radiotherapy plus ipilimumab. The chain joins TRBV7-8 to TRBJ2-7; D uncertain. The sequencing here drew on peripheral blood, taken from a patient treated with radiotherapy plus ipilimumab. The CDR3 nucleotides read TGTGCCAGCAGCTTAGTCTCAGGATCCGAGCAGTACTTC. Translating gives CASSLVSGSEQYF. The variable domain in full, with the rest retrieved from reference TRBV7-8 and TRBJ2-7, is GAGVSQSPRYKVAKRGQDVALRCDPISGHVSLFWYQQALGQGPEFLTYFQNEAQLDKSGLPSDRFFAERPEGSVSTLKIQRTQQEDSAVYLCASSLVSGSEQYFGPGTRLTVT.